The next 21 T cell receptor beta chains were all read from a single sample in a study of blood T cell repertoires in COVID-19. TCRdb's copy holds only in-frame clones and misses some; the assay was immunoSEQ multiplex PCR. The table lists over 100,000 clones, 65% to 90% of them singletons. The specimen was peripheral blood. These receptors came from an older man with acute or convalescent COVID-19.

The gene calls are TRBV7-9 and TRBJ2-5; a possible D gene is TRBD2 (6 bases). From germline, CDR1 is SEHNR and CDR2 FQNEAQ (reference sequence). The V gene lost 4 bases and the J gene lost 7 bases, with 13 bases spanning the gap. There are 13 residues in the CDR3. This CDR3 reads CASSSGLAGTQYF. The CDR3 DNA reads as TGTGCCAGCAGCTCGGGACTGGCCGGGACCCAGTACTTC. The variable domain in full, with the rest retrieved from reference TRBV7-9 and TRBJ2-5, is DTGVSQNPRHKITKRGQNVTFRCDPISEHNRLYWYRQTLGQGPEFLTYFQNEAQLEKSRLLSDRFSAERPKGSFSTLEIQRTEQGDSAMYLCASSSGLAGTQYFGPGTRLLVL.

The chain recombines TRBV9 with TRBJ2-5; a possible D gene is TRBD2 (6 bases). The CDR3 contains 14 residues. Germline V gene lookup returns CDR1 SGDLS and CDR2 YYNGEE. V dropped 1 base and J dropped 4 bases, with 11 bases sitting between them. The CDR3 sequence is CASSVSRELETQYF. DNA for the CDR3: TGTGCCAGCAGCGTATCACGGGAGTTAGAGACCCAGTACTTC.

The J gene is TRBJ2-1, the V gene TRBV9, with 9 bases fitting TRBD2. Germline CDR1 reads SGDLS; CDR2 reads YYNGEE. V shed 4 bases and J 0 bases; nucleotides not matched to a gene: 2. The CDR3 contains 15 residues. CDR3 amino acids: CASSPSGNSYNEQFF. The CDR3, as DNA: TGTGCCAGCAGCCCTAGCGGGAACTCCTACAATGAGCAGTTCTTC.

This clone was found once. The chain has TRBV6-5 and TRBJ2-1, with 7 positions matching TRBD2. V lost 8 bases and J lost 6; bases outside the gene matches: 13. This CDR3 is built from 15 residues. Germline loops: CDR1 MNHEY, CDR2 SVGAGI. Here the CDR3 reads CASGTRGGLSNEQFF. The DNA of the CDR3 is TGTGCCAGCGGGACCCGGGGAGGGCTTAGCAATGAGCAGTTCTTC.

The chain links TRBV9 to TRBJ2-1, with D perhaps TRBD1 (6 bases). Germline V gene lookup returns CDR1 SGDLS and CDR2 YYNGEE. V lost 1 base, J lost 7 bases, and 12 bases lay in between. The CDR3 spans 14 residues. The CDR3 protein is CASSVIPQGNEQFF. DNA for the CDR3: TGTGCCAGCAGCGTAATTCCCCAGGGGAATGAGCAGTTCTTC.

J is TRBJ2-7 and V is TRBV7-9; 10 bases are shared with TRBD1. Per the germline V gene, CDR1 is SEHNR and CDR2 is FQNEAQ (reference sequence). V gave up 5 bases and J gave up 3 bases; unmatched junction bases: 10. The CDR3 is 16 amino acids. The DNA of the CDR3 is TGTGCCAGCAGCGCGGGACAGGGGTCCACCCGCTACGAGCAGTACTTC. This translates into CASSAGQGSTRYEQYF.

This clone came up once. The gene calls are TRBV27 and TRBJ2-7, with 8 bases that match TRBD2. The CDR3 sequence is 15 residues long. Germline V gene data show CDR1 as MNHEY and CDR2 as SMNVEV (reference sequence). Losses at the gene ends were 5 bases for V and 2 bases for J; bases not matched to a gene: 8. The CDR3: CASSPKPGLAYEQYF. DNA of the CDR3: TGTGCCAGCAGTCCCAAACCGGGACTAGCCTACGAGCAGTACTTC.

The rearrangement links TRBV21-1 to TRBJ2-7; no check of the table's D call, TRBD2, against the DNA was made. TRBV21-1 is a pseudogene segment. CDR3 length: 16 amino acids. CDR3 amino acids: CASSPEHRLADYEQYF. The DNA for the CDR3 is TGTGCCAGCAGCCCAGAACACAGACTAGCCGACTACGAGCAGTACTTC.

The V and J genes are TRBV5-1 and TRBJ2-5, with 8 bases aligning to TRBD1. Per the germline V gene, CDR1 is SGHRS and CDR2 is YFSETQ. V shed 4 bases and J 5 bases; nucleotides not matched to a gene: 10. The CDR3 has 15 amino acids. CDR3 region: CASSPRQGAGETQYF. The CDR3 nucleotides are TGCGCCAGCAGCCCTAGGCAGGGGGCTGGGGAGACCCAGTACTTC.

This chain links TRBV6-5 with TRBJ1-4, with TRBD1 matching 7 bases. Germline values: CDR1 MNHEY, CDR2 SVGAGI. The CDR3 contains 15 residues. The junction had 8 bases not matched to a gene; V was cut back by 2 bases and J by 8 bases. The CDR3 DNA is TGTGCCAGCAGTTACGATGTCAGGGGGTACGAAAAACTGTTTTTT. This encodes CASSYDVRGYEKLFF.

The rearrangement uses TRBV6-5 and TRBJ1-1; 8 nucleotides align to TRBD1. The CDR3 has 13 amino acids. V was clipped by 10 bases and J by 3 bases; unmatched bases: 7. Germline V lookup: CDR1 MNHEY, CDR2 SVGAGI. CDR3 in DNA: TGTGCCATCTGGGGACAGGATGACACTGAAGCTTTCTTT. Its translation: CAIWGQDDTEAFF.

This rearrangement joins TRBV25-1 to TRBJ1-2; maybe TRBD1 (5 bases). Trimming removed 7 bases from V and 0 bases from J, with 12 bases in between. The germline gives CDR1 MGHDK, CDR2 SYGVNS. This CDR3 is built from 14 residues. The CDR3 region is CASTQGIANYGYTF. DNA of the CDR3: TGTGCCAGCACCCAGGGCATAGCTAACTATGGCTACACCTTC.

The CDR3 region has the DNA TGTGCCAGCAGCTGGTTAGGGACAGGCGGTTACGAGCAGTACTTC. Translated, it gives CASSWLGTGGYEQYF. V and J are TRBV5-5 and TRBJ2-7, with 8 bases fitting TRBD1. Unmatched junction bases numbered 9, after V lost 3 bases and J lost 4 bases. The CDR3 length is 15 residues. The germline gives CDR1 SGHKS, CDR2 YYEKEE (reference sequence).

This clone was seen a single time. The chain couples TRBV19 to TRBJ1-4; D not resolved. The CDR3 is 14 residues long. Germline lookup yields CDR1 LNHDA and CDR2 SQIVND (reference sequence). The V gene lost 6 bases and the J gene lost 4 bases, with 12 bases spanning the gap. The DNA of the CDR3 is TGTGCCAGTAGCACCCTACGAAGTAATGAAAAACTGTTTTTT. Its protein product is CASSTLRSNEKLFF.

This chain uses TRBV5-4 with TRBJ1-1; 11 nucleotides match TRBD1. Germline assignment: CDR1 SGHNT and CDR2 YYREEE (reference sequence). CDR3 length equals 17 residues. J lost 4 bases, V lost 4 bases, and 12 bases had no gene match. CDR3 sequence reads: CASSNGQGASRGTEAFF. As DNA, the CDR3 is TGTGCCAGCAGCAATGGACAGGGGGCAAGTCGGGGCACTGAAGCTTTCTTT.

This chain links TRBV3-1 (or the pseudogene TRBV3-2) with TRBJ2-5; possible D gene TRBD1, 6 bases. From germline, CDR1 is LGHDT and CDR2 YNNKEL (reference sequence). This CDR3 contains 13 residues. V lost 4 bases to trimming and J lost 9 bases, with 15 bases between them. CDR3 sequence (DNA): TGTGCCAGCAGCCCAAACCTGTCAGGGGCCCAGTACTTC. It is translated as CASSPNLSGAQYF.

V gene TRBV10-2 combines with J gene TRBJ1-2, with 7 nucleotides matching TRBD1. V trimming: 3 bases; J trimming: 8 bases; junction bases outside the gene matches: 12. The CDR3 totals 15 residues. CDR1 is WSHSY and CDR2 is SAAADI in the germline V gene. CDR3 DNA: TGCGCCAGCAGTGAACTCCGACAGGGAAGAGACGGCTACACCTTC. It specifies CASSELRQGRDGYTF.

This clone has a single count. The genes are TRBV10-3 and TRBJ1-2; TRBD1 matches at 8 bases. Per the germline V gene, CDR1 is ENHRY and CDR2 is SYGVKD. This CDR3 comprises 13 residues. V dropped 11 bases and J dropped 5; count of bases not matched to a gene: 10. The CDR3 region is CASSNQGAYGYTF. CDR3 in DNA: TGTGCCTCATCGAACCAGGGGGCTTATGGCTACACCTTC.

V and J are TRBV29-1 and TRBJ2-2, with 11 positions matching TRBD1. The V and J ends lost 7 bases and 3 bases, in that order; junction bases with no gene match: 4. The CDR3 length is 14 residues. Germline values: CDR1 SQVTM, CDR2 ANQGSEA. DNA of the CDR3: TGCAGCGCATTGGGACAGGGGGACACCGGGGAGCTGTTTTTT. As protein: CSALGQGDTGELFF.

V and J are TRBV27 and TRBJ2-7; 8 nucleotides match TRBD1. The CDR3 contains 15 residues. CDR1 MNHEY and CDR2 SMNVEV come from the germline V gene (reference sequence). V gave up 2 bases and J gave up 7 bases; unmatched junction bases: 10. CDR3 amino acids: CASSLGTGQAREQYF. CDR3 bases: TGTGCCAGCAGTTTAGGAACGGGACAGGCACGGGAGCAGTACTTC.

The rearrangement uses TRBV6-5 and TRBJ2-2; 8 nucleotides align to TRBD2. CDR1 is MNHEY, CDR2 SVGAGI, per germline. The CDR3 spans 13 residues. Trimming removed 10 bases from V and 6 bases from J; junction bases left unmatched: 7. The CDR3 coding sequence is TGTGCCATCCGGGCGGGGGGAGCCGGGGAGCTGTTTTTT. It is translated as CAIRAGGAGELFF.